This is a list of T cell receptor beta chains from one sample in a study of monozygotic twins with cystic fibrosis. Here immunoSEQ multiplex PCR was the method, and the copy in TCRdb shows in-frame clones only, minus some. The sample holds roughly 25,000 clones, under 95% seen once. The source material was blood. Receptors were obtained from a girl aged 2-10 years with cystic fibrosis. Both conserved end residues are part of each CDR3.

j_call	v_call	cdr3_aa
TRBJ2-2	TRBV5-4	CASAPGQDTGELFF
TRBJ2-2	TRBV7-9	CASSPSGRAGDRTGELFF
TRBJ1-2	TRBV10-2	CASLVPGQKTYGYTF
TRBJ2-1	TRBV6-4	CASSEGTSGAYNEQFF
TRBJ2-7	TRBV5-1	CASMMDGFSYEQYF
TRBJ1-5	TRBV5-1	CASTTPTGDNQPQHF
TRBJ1-2	TRBV7-9	CASSAHVTGNYGYTF
TRBJ1-5	TRBV6-1	CASSESWSKTGLAQNQPQHF
TRBJ1-1	TRBV7-8	CASSPRPDRGGTLNTEAFF
TRBJ2-1	TRBV6-5	CASSYSTGNNEQFF
TRBJ1-2	TRBV30	CAWSVNAYGYTF
TRBJ1-5	TRBV6-1	CASTGTANQPQHF
TRBJ2-7	TRBV5-1	CASSLDGGLRSYEQYF
TRBJ1-3	TRBV7-8	CASSQGGGAKGNTIYF
TRBJ1-5	TRBV2	CASRGMPTNQPQHF
TRBJ1-3	TRBV9	CASSERGSANTIYF
TRBJ2-5	TRBV6-5	CASSLSGSGTQYF